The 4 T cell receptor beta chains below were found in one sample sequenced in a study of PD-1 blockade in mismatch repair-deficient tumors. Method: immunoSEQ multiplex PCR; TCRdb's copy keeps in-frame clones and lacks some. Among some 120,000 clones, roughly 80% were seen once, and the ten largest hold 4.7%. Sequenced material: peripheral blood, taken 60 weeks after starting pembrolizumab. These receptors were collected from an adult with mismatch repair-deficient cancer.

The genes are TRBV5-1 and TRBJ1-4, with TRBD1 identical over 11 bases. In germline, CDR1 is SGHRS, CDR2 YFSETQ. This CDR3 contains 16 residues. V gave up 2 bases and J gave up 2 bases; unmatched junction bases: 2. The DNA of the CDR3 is TGCGCCAGCAGCTTTGGACAGGGGGCCACTAATGAAAAACTGTTTTTT. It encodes CASSFGQGATNEKLFF. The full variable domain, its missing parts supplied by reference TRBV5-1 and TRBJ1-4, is KAGVTQTPRYLIKTRGQQVTLSCSPISGHRSVSWYQQTPGQGLQFLFEYFSETQRNKGNFPGRFSGRQFSNSRSEMNVSTLELGDSALYLCASSFGQGATNEKLFFGSGTQLSVL.

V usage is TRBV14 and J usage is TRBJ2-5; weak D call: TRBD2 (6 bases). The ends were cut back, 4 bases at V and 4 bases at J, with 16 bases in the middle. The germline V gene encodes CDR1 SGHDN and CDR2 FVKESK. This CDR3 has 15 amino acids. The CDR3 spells CASSPRPGGRETQYF. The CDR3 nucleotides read TGTGCCAGCAGCCCTCGTCCAGGAGGGCGAGAGACCCAGTACTTC.

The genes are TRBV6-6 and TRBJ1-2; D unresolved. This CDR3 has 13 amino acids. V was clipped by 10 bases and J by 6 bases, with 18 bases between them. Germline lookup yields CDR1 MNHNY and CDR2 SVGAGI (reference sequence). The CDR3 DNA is TGTGCCACCACCCGACCCCCGGCACATGGCTACACCTTC. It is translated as CATTRPPAHGYTF.

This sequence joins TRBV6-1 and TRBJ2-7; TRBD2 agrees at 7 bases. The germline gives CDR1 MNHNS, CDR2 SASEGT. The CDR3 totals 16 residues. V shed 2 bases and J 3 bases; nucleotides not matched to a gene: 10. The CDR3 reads CASSESGHGGGYEQYF. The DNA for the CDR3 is TGTGCCAGCAGTGAAAGTGGCCACGGCGGGGGCTACGAGCAGTACTTC.